This TCR beta chain is from a study of T cells in Graves' hyperthyroidism and ophthalmopathy. The CDR3 contains 17 residues. V gave up 1 base and J gave up 4 bases; unmatched junction bases: 7. Germline lookup yields CDR1 LGHDT and CDR2 YNNKEL (reference sequence). Regions amplified from RNA transcripts were the TCR beta CDR3 regions. Using the HTBI primer set, a first-round RT-PCR was run on the TCR CDR3. TCRdb processed the multiplex PCR reads anew with MiXCR; each CDR3 protein has one entry. The repertoire includes 660,000 or so distinct CDR3 sequences, less than 25% of them detected once, and about 34% sits in the top ten.

This clonotype was obtained from a young man with Graves' ophthalmopathy. Specimen: blood. V usage is TRBV3-1 and J usage is TRBJ2-3; 11 nucleotides match TRBD2. This CDR3 is CASSQGVLAGVPDTQYF. CDR3 coding DNA: TGTGCCAGCAGCCAAGGTGTACTAGCGGGAGTCCCAGATACGCAGTATTTT.